This is a list of T cell receptor beta chains from one sample in a study of blood T cell repertoires in COVID-19. Sequencing was performed with immunoSEQ multiplex PCR; in TCRdb, only in-frame clones are kept and a portion is missing. The data contain about 270,000 clones, 86% of them singletons. The sequenced sample was peripheral blood. The origin of the receptors is a woman of 80 years or more with COVID-19, enrolled during active disease. The CDR3 runs from the conserved cysteine through the conserved F or W. Each record gives: clone size, V gene, D gene, J gene, CDR3 DNA, CDR3 protein. A D gene is named only where the DNA matches it firmly. Only some rows state a clone size, as once, few, many or a class for expanded clones.

.	TRBV19	TRBD1	TRBJ2-1	TGTGCCAGTAGTATCGGTCCAGGGACAGGGGGGAATGAGCAGTTCTTC	CASSIGPGTGGNEQFF
once	TRBV7-3	.	TRBJ1-6	TGTGCCAGCAGCCCCGGGGGGGCTAATTCACCCCTCCACTTT	CASSPGGANSPLHF
.	TRBV4-1	TRBD1	TRBJ1-1	TGCGCCAGCAGCCAAGATCCGGGACAGCGTAACACTGAAGCTTTCTTT	CASSQDPGQRNTEAFF
.	TRBV19	TRBD1	TRBJ1-2	TGTGCCAGCCAGACAGGGGCGGGCTACACCTTC	CASQTGAGYTF
.	TRBV18	.	TRBJ2-1	TGTGCCAGCTCACCCGGGATAGGAGTGGGTGAGCAGTTCTTC	CASSPGIGVGEQFF
.	TRBV6-5	.	TRBJ2-2	TGTGCCAGCAGCTCAGAACTAGGGCCCACCGGGGAGCTGTTTTTT	CASSSELGPTGELFF
once	TRBV10-1	.	TRBJ1-2	TGCGCCAGCAGTGAGACAGGGCTTGGCTACACCTTC	CASSETGLGYTF
.	TRBV28	.	TRBJ1-2	TGTGCCAGCAGTTACGCCGGGACACCGACAAACTATGGCTACACCTTC	CASSYAGTPTNYGYTF
.	TRBV5-1	.	TRBJ2-3	TGCGCCAGCAGCGCTACCCAGGGAAATACGCAGTATTTT	CASSATQGNTQYF
.	TRBV14	.	TRBJ1-6	TGTGCCAGCAGCGAGAGCTCCTATAATTCACCCCTCCACTTT	CASSESSYNSPLHF
.	TRBV6-6	TRBD1	TRBJ1-2	TGTGCCAGCACCTATACAGGGGATGGCTACACCTTC	CASTYTGDGYTF
.	TRBV6-4	.	TRBJ2-5	TGTGCCAGCAGTAGGCTAGTTGGTGAGACCCAGTACTTC	CASSRLVGETQYF
few	TRBV19	TRBD1	TRBJ1-2	TGTGCCAGTAGTATGGGAATGGGACAGCTTCATTATGGCTACACCTTC	CASSMGMGQLHYGYTF
.	TRBV27	TRBD1	TRBJ1-1	TGTGCCAGCAGTTCCAAAGGGACAGGGGATGCAGCTTTCTTT	CASSSKGTGDAAFF
.	TRBV29-1	TRBD1	TRBJ2-3	TGCAGCGTTGAACCGGGACAGGGGGCTTATACGCAGTATTTT	CSVEPGQGAYTQYF
.	TRBV9	TRBD2	TRBJ2-7	TGTGCCAGCAGCGTAGCCCCCTCGGGGGGGACCCCCCACGAGCAGTACTTC	CASSVAPSGGTPHEQYF
.	TRBV18	TRBD1	TRBJ2-1	TGTGCCAGCTCACCACCGGCCCCTGCGACAGGGCCCCTCGTTAATGAGCAGTTCTTC	CASSPPAPATGPLVNEQFF
.	TRBV19	.	TRBJ1-1	TGTGCCAGTAGTCCCAGGACTATTGAAGCTTTCTTT	CASSPRTIEAFF
.	TRBV10-1	TRBD1	TRBJ1-5	TGCGCCAGCAAATTTGTCTACCCCTGGGACAGGGGCAATCAGCCCCAGCATTTT	CASKFVYPWDRGNQPQHF
.	TRBV18	.	TRBJ2-3	TGTGCCAGCTCACCAGACGGATCGGGTACGCAGTATTTT	CASSPDGSGTQYF
.	TRBV6-2/TRBV6-3	TRBD1	TRBJ1-5	TGTGCCAGCAGCCCTCGGACAGGGGGGAGTAGCAATCAGCCCCAGCATTTT	CASSPRTGGSSNQPQHF
once	TRBV18	TRBD1	TRBJ1-1	TGTGCCAGCTCACCGGTAACAGGGGCGGCCACTGAAGCTTTCTTT	CASSPVTGAATEAFF
.	TRBV30	TRBD1	TRBJ1-5	TGTGCCTGCGCCCGTAGAGGGACAGGGAGCAATCAGCCCCAGCATTTT	CACARRGTGSNQPQHF
.	TRBV30	.	TRBJ2-3	TGTGCCTGGAGCGGGGGAGGCACAGATACGCAGTATTTT	CAWSGGGTDTQYF
few	TRBV9	.	TRBJ1-2	TGTGCCAGCAGTTTAGCGGAAGCGGGCGGCTACACCTTC	CASSLAEAGGYTF
.	TRBV6-5	.	TRBJ1-5	TGTGCCAGCAGTTACTCGTGGACAAATAATCAGCCCCAGCATTTT	CASSYSWTNNQPQHF
.	TRBV14	.	TRBJ1-1	TGTGCCAGCAAGGCGGGGGTAATCACTGAAGCTTTCTTT	CASKAGVITEAFF
.	TRBV3-1/TRBV3-2	TRBD2	TRBJ2-3	TGTGCCAGCAGCCCCTTTGCGGGGGGGAGCGCAGATACGCAGTATTTT	CASSPFAGGSADTQYF
.	TRBV19	TRBD1	TRBJ1-6	TGTGCCAGTAAAGACACAGGGGAAGGGTCACCCCTCCACTTT	CASKDTGEGSPLHF
.	TRBV5-4	.	TRBJ2-2	TGTGCCAGCAGCTTAGGCCGGGGGATCACCGGGGAGCTGTTTTTT	CASSLGRGITGELFF
.	TRBV5-8	.	TRBJ2-6	TGTGCCAGCAGCTTGGGGGGGACACTACGGTCCAACGTCCTGACTTTC	CASSLGGTLRSNVLTF
.	TRBV27	.	TRBJ2-3	TGTGCCAGCAGGGCCCGCACAGATACGCAGTATTTT	CASRARTDTQYF
.	TRBV6-1	TRBD1	TRBJ1-4	TGTGCCAGCAGTGAAATTTTGGGACAGGCCAATGAAAAACTGTTTTTT	CASSEILGQANEKLFF
.	TRBV5-4	.	TRBJ1-2	TGTGCCAGCAGCTCCCCAGGGATGGAGACTAACTATGGCTACACCTTC	CASSSPGMETNYGYTF
.	TRBV19	.	TRBJ1-1	TGTGCCAGTAGTCTGGGAGGACTGAGGAACACTGAAGCTTTCTTT	CASSLGGLRNTEAFF
few	TRBV29-1	.	TRBJ1-6	TGCAGCGCCGGAGGGGCAGAGGGACTCCACTTT	CSAGGAEGLHF
.	TRBV19	.	TRBJ1-2	TGTGCCAGTAGTATAAGGTTTGGGTTCAATCGAGGTGGCTACACCTTC	CASSIRFGFNRGGYTF
.	TRBV11-2	.	TRBJ1-6	TGTGCCAGCAGCATCGACGGAGGACCCCTCCACTTT	CASSIDGGPLHF
.	TRBV6-5	.	TRBJ1-2	TGTGCCAGCAGCCTTGGTACAGGGACCTATGGCTACACCTTC	CASSLGTGTYGYTF
few	TRBV7-9	TRBD1	TRBJ1-1	TGTGCCAGCAGCAGGGACAGGCCGAACACTGAAGCTTTCTTT	CASSRDRPNTEAFF
.	TRBV7-9	TRBD1	TRBJ1-1	TGTGCCAGCAGCTCTGACAGGGTAGGAAGGAACACTGAAGCTTTCTTT	CASSSDRVGRNTEAFF
.	TRBV29-1	TRBD1	TRBJ1-1	TGCAGCGTTGAAGAGGGGACAGGGGTAGCTTTCTTT	CSVEEGTGVAFF
few	TRBV6-5	TRBD1	TRBJ1-3	TGTGCCAGCAGGAAGACAGGGACTGGAAACACCATATATTTT	CASRKTGTGNTIYF
.	TRBV30	.	TRBJ2-3	TGTGCCTGGACATTAGCGGTTAGCACAGATACGCAGTATTTT	CAWTLAVSTDTQYF
.	TRBV5-1	.	TRBJ1-4	TGCGCCAGCAGCTTCTCTTGGGGGGGAGCTAATGAAAAACTGTTTTTT	CASSFSWGGANEKLFF
.	TRBV6-2/TRBV6-3	.	TRBJ1-2	TGTGCCAGCAGTTACTCCGGCACCTCCAGGGGCTACACCTTC	CASSYSGTSRGYTF
few	TRBV28	TRBD1	TRBJ2-5	TGTGCCAGCAGTTCCCAGACAGGGGAGAAGACCCAGTACTTC	CASSSQTGEKTQYF
.	TRBV6-6	TRBD1	TRBJ2-3	TGTGCCACCTGCTCCTGGGACAGGGGTGGCGATACGCAGTATTTT	CATCSWDRGGDTQYF
once	TRBV30	TRBD2	TRBJ2-3	TGTGCCTCAGCGGGGGAGGCCGGGACAGATACGCAGTATTTT	CASAGEAGTDTQYF
once	TRBV4-1	TRBD2	TRBJ2-3	TGCGCCAGCAGCCAAGAACAGCGGGGGGGACATATAGATACGCAGTATTTT	CASSQEQRGGHIDTQYF
.	TRBV27	.	TRBJ2-2	TGTGCCAGCAGTTTGAAGGGGTACACCGGGGAGCTGTTTTTT	CASSLKGYTGELFF
.	TRBV19	.	TRBJ1-3	TGTGCCAGTAGTGAACGGGGTTTGCGTTCTGGAAACACCATATATTTT	CASSERGLRSGNTIYF
.	TRBV14	TRBD1	TRBJ2-2	TGTGCCAGCAGCCCGTACTTCGGACAGGGGAACACCGGGGAGCTGTTTTTT	CASSPYFGQGNTGELFF